This TCR beta chain was profiled in a study of control samples from healthy donors and cancer patients. There are 16 residues in the CDR3. The germline V and J ends were trimmed by 0 bases and 0 bases, with 10 bases remaining between them. Germline assignment: CDR1 SGHRS and CDR2 YFSETQ. Clones were read by immunoSEQ multiplex PCR, and TCRdb kept only the in-frame ones, dropping some. The sample consists of 170,000 or so clones, 90% of them appearing once. The sequence was obtained from a woman between 50 and 59 years old in good health. J is TRBJ1-3 and V is TRBV5-1; D remains ambiguous. Sample: blood. The CDR3 spells CASSLAAGSSGNTIYF. The CDR3 bases are TGCGCCAGCAGCTTGGCCGCTGGCTCCTCTGGAAACACCATATATTTT.